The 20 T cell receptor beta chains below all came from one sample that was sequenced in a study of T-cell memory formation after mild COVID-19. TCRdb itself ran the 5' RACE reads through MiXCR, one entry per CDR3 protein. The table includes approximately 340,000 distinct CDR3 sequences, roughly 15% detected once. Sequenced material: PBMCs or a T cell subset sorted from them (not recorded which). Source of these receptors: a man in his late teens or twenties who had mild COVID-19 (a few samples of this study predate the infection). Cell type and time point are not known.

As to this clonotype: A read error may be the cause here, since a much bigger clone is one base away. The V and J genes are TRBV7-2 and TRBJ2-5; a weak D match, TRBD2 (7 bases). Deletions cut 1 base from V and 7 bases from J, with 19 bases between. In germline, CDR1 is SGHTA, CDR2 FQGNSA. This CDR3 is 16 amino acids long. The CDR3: CASSLDWGGRSTTQYF. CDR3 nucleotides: TGTGCCAGCAGCTTAGATTGGGGGGGGCGCTCAACGACCCAGTACTTC.

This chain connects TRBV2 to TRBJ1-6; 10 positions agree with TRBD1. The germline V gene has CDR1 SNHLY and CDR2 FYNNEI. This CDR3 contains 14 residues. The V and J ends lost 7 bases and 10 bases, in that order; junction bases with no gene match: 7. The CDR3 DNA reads TGTGCCAGCAATATCCGGGACAGGGGATCACCCCTCCACTTT. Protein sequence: CASNIRDRGSPLHF.

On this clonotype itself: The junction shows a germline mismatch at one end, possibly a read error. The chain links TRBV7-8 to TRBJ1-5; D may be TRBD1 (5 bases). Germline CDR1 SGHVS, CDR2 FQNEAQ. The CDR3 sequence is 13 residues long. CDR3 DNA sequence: TGTGCCAGCAATTCAGGGAGCAATCAGCCCCATCATTTT. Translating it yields CASNSGSNQPHHF.

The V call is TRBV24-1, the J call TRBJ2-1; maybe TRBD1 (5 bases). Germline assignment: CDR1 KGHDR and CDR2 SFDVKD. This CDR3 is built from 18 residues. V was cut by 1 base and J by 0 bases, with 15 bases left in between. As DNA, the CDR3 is TGTGCCACCAGTGATTTAAGGGGAACATCTCCCTCCTACAATGAGCAGTTCTTC. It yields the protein CATSDLRGTSPSYNEQFF.

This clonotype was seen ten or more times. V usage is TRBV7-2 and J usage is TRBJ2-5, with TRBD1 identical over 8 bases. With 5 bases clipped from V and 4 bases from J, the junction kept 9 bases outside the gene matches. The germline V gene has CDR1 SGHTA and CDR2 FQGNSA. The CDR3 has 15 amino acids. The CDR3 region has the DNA TGTGCCAGCAGCGCCCGGACAGGGCGGGCAGAGACCCAGTACTTC. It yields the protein CASSARTGRAETQYF.

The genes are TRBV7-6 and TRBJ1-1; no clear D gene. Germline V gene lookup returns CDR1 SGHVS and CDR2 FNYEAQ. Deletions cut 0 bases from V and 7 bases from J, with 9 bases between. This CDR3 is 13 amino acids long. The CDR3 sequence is CASSLANGDEAFF. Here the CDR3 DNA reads TGTGCCAGCAGCTTAGCGAACGGTGATGAAGCTTTCTTT.

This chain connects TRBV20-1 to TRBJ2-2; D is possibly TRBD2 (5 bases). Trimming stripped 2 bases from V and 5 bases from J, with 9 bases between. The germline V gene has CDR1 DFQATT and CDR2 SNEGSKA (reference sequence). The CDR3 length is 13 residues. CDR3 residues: CSARRQRTGELFF. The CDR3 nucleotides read TGCAGTGCTAGAAGGCAGCGGACCGGGGAGCTGTTTTTT.

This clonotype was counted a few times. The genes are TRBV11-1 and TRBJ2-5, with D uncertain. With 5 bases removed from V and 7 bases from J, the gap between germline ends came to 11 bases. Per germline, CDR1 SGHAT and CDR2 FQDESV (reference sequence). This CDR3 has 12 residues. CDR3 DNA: TGTGCCAGCAGCGCGGACGACACGACCCAGTACTTC. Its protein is CASSADDTTQYF.

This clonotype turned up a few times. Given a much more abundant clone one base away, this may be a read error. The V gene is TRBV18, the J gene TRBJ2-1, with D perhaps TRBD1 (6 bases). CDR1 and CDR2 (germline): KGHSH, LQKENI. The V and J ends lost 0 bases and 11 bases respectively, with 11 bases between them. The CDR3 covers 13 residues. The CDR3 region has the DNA TGTGCCAGCTCACCACCGGGGGCAGGGAAGCAGTTCTTC. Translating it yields CASSPPGAGKQFF.

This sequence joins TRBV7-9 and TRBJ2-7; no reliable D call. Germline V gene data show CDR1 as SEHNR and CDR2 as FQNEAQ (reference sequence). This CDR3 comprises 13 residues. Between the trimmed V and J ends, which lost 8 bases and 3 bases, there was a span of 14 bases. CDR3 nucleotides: TGTGCCAGCCGCGGAGCGACCGACTACGAGCAGTACTTC. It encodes CASRGATDYEQYF.

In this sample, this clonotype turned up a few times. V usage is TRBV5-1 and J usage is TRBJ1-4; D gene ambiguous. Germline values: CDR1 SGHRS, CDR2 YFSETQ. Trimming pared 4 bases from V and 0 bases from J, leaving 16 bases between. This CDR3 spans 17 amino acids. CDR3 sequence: CASSASPNSATNEKLFF. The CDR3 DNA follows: TGCGCCAGCAGCGCCTCCCCCAACAGTGCAACTAATGAAAAACTGTTTTTT.

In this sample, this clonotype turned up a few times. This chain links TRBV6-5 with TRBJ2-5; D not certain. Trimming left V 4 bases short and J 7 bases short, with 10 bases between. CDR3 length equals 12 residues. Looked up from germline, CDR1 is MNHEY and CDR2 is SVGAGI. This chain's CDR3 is CASSSLTATQYF. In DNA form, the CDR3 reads TGTGCCAGCAGTTCTCTTACGGCGACCCAGTACTTC.

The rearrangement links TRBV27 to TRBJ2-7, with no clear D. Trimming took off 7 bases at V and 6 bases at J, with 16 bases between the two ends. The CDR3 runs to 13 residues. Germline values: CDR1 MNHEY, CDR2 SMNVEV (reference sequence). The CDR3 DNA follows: TGTGCCAGCAAACCGACGGCATACGGCGAGCAGTACTTC. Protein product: CASKPTAYGEQYF.

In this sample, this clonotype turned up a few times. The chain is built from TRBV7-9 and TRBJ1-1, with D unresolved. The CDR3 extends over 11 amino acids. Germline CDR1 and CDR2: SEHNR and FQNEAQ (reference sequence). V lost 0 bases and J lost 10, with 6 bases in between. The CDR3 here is CASSLAPGAFF. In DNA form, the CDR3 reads TGTGCCAGCAGCTTAGCTCCTGGAGCTTTCTTT. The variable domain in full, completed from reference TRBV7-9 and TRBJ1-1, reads DTGVSQNPRHKITKRGQNVTFRCDPISEHNRLYWYRQTLGQGPEFLTYFQNEAQLEKSRLLSDRFSAERPKGSFSTLEIQRTEQGDSAMYLCASSLAPGAFFGQGTRLTVV.

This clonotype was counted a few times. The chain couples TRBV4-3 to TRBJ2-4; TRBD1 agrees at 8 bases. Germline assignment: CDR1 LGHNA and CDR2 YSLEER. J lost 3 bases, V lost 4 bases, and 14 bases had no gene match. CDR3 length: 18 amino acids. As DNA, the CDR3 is TGCGCCAGCAGCCGCCTGACCGGGACAGGCCATTTCAAAAACATTCAGTACTTC. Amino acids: CASSRLTGTGHFKNIQYF.

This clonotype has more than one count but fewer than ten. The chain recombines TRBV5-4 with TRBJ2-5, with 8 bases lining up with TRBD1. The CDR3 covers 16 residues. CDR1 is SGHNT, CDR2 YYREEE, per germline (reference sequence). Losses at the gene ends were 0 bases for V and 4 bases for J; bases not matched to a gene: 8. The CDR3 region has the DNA TGTGCCAGCAGCTTGGACAGGGGGGACTTTGGAGAGACCCAGTACTTC. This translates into CASSLDRGDFGETQYF.

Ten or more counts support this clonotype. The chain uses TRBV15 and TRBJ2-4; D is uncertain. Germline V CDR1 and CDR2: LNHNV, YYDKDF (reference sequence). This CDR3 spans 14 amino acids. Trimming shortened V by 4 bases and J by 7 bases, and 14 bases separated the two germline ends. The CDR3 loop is CATSTDRQGNIQYF. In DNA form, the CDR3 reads TGTGCCACCAGCACGGACCGACAAGGGAACATTCAGTACTTC.

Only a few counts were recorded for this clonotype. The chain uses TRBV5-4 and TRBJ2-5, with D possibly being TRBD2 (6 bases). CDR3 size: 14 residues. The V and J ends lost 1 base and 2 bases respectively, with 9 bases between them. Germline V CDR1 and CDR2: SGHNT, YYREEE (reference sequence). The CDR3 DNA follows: TGTGCCAGCAGCTTGTCGGGAGAGCAAGAGACCCAGTACTTC. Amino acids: CASSLSGEQETQYF.

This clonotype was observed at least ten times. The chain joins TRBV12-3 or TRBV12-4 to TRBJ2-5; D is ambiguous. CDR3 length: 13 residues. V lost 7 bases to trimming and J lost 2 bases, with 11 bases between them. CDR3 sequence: CASTPPSQETQYF. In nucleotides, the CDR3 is TGTGCCAGCACCCCGCCCAGTCAAGAGACCCAGTACTTC.

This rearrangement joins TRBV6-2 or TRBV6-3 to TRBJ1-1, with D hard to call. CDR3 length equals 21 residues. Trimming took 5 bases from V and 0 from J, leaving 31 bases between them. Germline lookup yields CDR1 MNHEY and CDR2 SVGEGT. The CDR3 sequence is CASSMYRKIQDLAQMNTEAFF. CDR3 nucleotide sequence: TGTGCCAGCAGTATGTACCGGAAGATACAAGACCTCGCGCAAATGAACACTGAAGCTTTCTTT.